The 2 T cell receptor beta chains below come from one sample, sequenced in a study of T cells in women clearing cervical HPV infection. Some clones are missing from TCRdb's copy, which holds only in-frame ones; the method was immunoSEQ multiplex PCR. Here the sample table reports roughly 18,000 clones. The sample consisted of blood buffy coat. The receptors stem from a woman between 18 and 70 years old with a cervical HPV16 infection that either progressed to CIN3+ or cleared (not recorded which).

The CDR3 sequence is CSAPGQGVGYTF. The sequenced CDR3 bases are TGCAGTGCTCCTGGACAGGGGGTCGGC. The chain links TRBV20-1 to TRBJ1-2; 10 bases agree with TRBD1. The read is 3 residues too short to cover the CDR3 end, so that end is filled in from the germline J gene. CDR1 is DFQATT, CDR2 SNEGSKA, per germline (reference sequence). The CDR3 is 12 residues long.

On this clone: The read is 3 residues too short to cover the CDR3 end, so that end is filled in from the germline J gene. V is TRBV19 and J is TRBJ1-4; 7 positions agree with TRBD1. The CDR3 runs to 15 residues. The V segment lost 3 bases and the J segment 3 bases; nucleotides outside the gene matches: 4. The germline V gene encodes CDR1 LNHDA and CDR2 SQIVND (reference sequence). The CDR3 DNA, read in part, is TGTGCCAGTAGTATGGGAGGGGGCTCTAATGAAAAA. It specifies CASSMGGGSNEK. The CDR3, in full, reads CASSMGGGSNEKLFF.